This T cell receptor beta chain appears in the sequencing data of a study of T cells in Graves' hyperthyroidism and ophthalmopathy. The CDR3 is 13 residues long. Germline V gene data show CDR1 as SGHAT and CDR2 as FQDESV (reference sequence). V was trimmed by 5 bases and J by 6 bases, leaving 12 bases between them. This clonotype has a count of ten or more. From RNA transcripts, TCR beta CDR3 regions were amplified. A first-round RT-PCR of the TCR CDR3 used the HTBI primer set. TCRdb reanalysed the multiplex PCR reads using MiXCR and keeps one entry per CDR3 protein. This sample has some 380,000 distinct CDR3 sequences; roughly 14% occur once, and the top ten carry about 20%.

Sequenced input: blood. This TCR came from a man aged 30 to 39 with Graves' hyperthyroidism that later progressed to Graves' ophthalmopathy. V usage is TRBV11-1 and J usage is TRBJ2-3; possibly TRBD1 for D (6 bases). The CDR3 DNA follows: TGTGCCAGCAGCAACAGGGCGTATGATACGCAGTATTTT. Its translation is CASSNRAYDTQYF.